The clone carrying this T cell receptor beta chain appeared a single time. The CDR3 is 14 amino acids. Deletions cut 3 bases from V and 6 bases from J, with 13 bases between. Germline V CDR1 and CDR2: MNHEY, SMNVEV (reference sequence). The source of the sample is a study of T cell responses to AZD1222 COVID-19 vaccine. Sequencing used immunoSEQ multiplex PCR; TCRdb keeps in-frame clones, though not all of them. The sample contains about 150,000 clones, about 90% of which appear only once. The specimen comprised peripheral blood, sampled 28 days after the second AZD1222 dose. This chain links TRBV27 with TRBJ2-3; no definite D call. This receptor was taken from an adult who received the AZD1222 COVID-19 vaccine. The CDR3 nucleotides are TGTGCCAGCAGTTTCGAACCGTACCCTGATACGCAGTATTTT. The encoded protein is CASSFEPYPDTQYF.